This T cell receptor beta chain was retrieved from a study of T cells in Graves' hyperthyroidism and ophthalmopathy. This CDR3 is built from 16 residues. Trimming removed 1 base from V and 4 bases from J, with 11 bases in between. In germline, CDR1 is SGHDN, CDR2 FVKESK. Notes on the study in general: Ophthalmopathy and stable hyperthyroidism were separated by a 13 V-J model. Most thyroid clonotypes that were expanded above 0.001 also turned up in blood.

TCR beta CDR3 regions were amplified from RNA. HTBI primers were employed in a first-round RT-PCR of the TCR CDR3. TCRdb called the multiplex PCR reads again in MiXCR, with one record for every CDR3 protein. The sample records about 500,000 distinct CDR3 sequences, about 45% being singletons. This clonotype was found many times. Its cognate antigen is unknown. V gene TRBV14 combines with J gene TRBJ1-6; D is unresolved. The sequence was collected from an adult woman with Graves' disease, either hyperthyroidism or ophthalmopathy (not recorded which). Sequencing used peripheral blood or thyroid tissue (not recorded which). The DNA for the CDR3 is TGTGCCAGCAGCCAAGCTTTGGGGAATTATAATTCACCCCTCCACTTT. Protein product: CASSQALGNYNSPLHF.